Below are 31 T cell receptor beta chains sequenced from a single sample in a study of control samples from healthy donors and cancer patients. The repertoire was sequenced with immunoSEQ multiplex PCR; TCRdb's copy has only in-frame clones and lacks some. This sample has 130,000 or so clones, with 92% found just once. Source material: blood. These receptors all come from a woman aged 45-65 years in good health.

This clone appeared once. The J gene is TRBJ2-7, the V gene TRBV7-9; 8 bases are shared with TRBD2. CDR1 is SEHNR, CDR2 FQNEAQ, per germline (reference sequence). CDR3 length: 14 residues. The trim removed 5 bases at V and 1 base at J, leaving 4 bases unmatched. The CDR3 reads CASSDGTSSYEQYF. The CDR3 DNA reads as TGTGCCAGCAGCGATGGGACTAGTTCCTACGAGCAGTACTTC.

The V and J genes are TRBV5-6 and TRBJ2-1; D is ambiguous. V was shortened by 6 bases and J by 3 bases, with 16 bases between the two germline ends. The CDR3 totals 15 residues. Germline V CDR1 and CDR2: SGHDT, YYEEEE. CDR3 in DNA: TGTGCCAGCAACACAGTGCGAGCTAGCTACAATGAGCAGTTCTTC. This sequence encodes CASNTVRASYNEQFF. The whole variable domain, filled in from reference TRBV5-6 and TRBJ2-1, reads DAGVTQSPTHLIKTRGQQVTLRCSPKSGHDTVSWYQQALGQGPQFIFQYYEEEERQRGNFPDRFSGHQFPNYSSELNVNALLLGDSALYLCASNTVRASYNEQFFGPGTRLTVL.

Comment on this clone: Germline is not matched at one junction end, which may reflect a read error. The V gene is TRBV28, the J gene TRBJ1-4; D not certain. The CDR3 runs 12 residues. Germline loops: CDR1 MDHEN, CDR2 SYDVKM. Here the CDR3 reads CASSRSFLWPTF. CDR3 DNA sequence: TGTGCCAGCAGTCGCTCTTTTCTGTGGCCCACTTTT.

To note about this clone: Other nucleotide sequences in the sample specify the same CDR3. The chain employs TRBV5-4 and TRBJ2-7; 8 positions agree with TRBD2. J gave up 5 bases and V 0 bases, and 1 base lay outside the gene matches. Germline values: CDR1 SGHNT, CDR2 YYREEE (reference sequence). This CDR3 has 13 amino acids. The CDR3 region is CASSLAGGNEQYF. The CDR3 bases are TGTGCCAGCAGCTTGGCGGGGGGGAACGAGCAGTACTTC.

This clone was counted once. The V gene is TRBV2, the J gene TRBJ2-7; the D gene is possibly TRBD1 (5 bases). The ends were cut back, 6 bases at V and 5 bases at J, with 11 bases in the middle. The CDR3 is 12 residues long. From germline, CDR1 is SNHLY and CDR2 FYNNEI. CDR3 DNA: TGTGCCAGCAGCCTGGACACTAACGAGCAGTACTTC. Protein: CASSLDTNEQYF.

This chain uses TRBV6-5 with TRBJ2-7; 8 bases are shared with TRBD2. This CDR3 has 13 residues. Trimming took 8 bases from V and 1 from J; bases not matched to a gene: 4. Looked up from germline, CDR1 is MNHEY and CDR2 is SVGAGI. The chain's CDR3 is CASARGVSYEQYF. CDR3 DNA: TGTGCCAGCGCGCGGGGGGTTTCCTACGAGCAGTACTTC.

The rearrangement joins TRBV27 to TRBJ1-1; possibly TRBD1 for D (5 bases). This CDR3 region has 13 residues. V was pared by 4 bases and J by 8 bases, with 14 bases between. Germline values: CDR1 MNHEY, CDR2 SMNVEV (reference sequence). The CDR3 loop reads CASSWETGGEAFF. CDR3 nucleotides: TGTGCCAGCAGTTGGGAAACGGGGGGGGAAGCTTTCTTT.

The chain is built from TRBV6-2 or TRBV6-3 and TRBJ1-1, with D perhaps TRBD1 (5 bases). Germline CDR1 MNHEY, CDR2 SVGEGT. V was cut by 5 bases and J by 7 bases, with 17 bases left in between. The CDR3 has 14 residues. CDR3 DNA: TGTGCCAGCAGTAGAACAGGCATGACGATTGAAGCTTTCTTT. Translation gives CASSRTGMTIEAFF.

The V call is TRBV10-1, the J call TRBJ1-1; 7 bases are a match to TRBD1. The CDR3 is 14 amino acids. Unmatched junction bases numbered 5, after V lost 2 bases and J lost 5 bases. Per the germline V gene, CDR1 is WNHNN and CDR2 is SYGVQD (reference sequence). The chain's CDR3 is CASSETRQGTEAFF. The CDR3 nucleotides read TGCGCCAGCAGTGAGACTCGACAGGGAACTGAAGCTTTCTTT.

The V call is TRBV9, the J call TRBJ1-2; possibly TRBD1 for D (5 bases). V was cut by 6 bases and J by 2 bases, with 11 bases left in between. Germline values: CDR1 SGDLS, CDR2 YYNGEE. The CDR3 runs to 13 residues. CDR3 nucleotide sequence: TGTGCCAGCACCCGGGGGACCAACTATGGCTACACCTTC. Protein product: CASTRGTNYGYTF.

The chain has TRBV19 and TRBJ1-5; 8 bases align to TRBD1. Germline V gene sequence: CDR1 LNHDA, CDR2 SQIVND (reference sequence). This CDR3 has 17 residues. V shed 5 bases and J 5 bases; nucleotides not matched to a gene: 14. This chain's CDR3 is CASSGRTGTRVDQPQHF. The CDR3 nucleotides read TGTGCCAGTAGTGGAAGGACAGGGACCAGGGTGGATCAGCCCCAGCATTTT.

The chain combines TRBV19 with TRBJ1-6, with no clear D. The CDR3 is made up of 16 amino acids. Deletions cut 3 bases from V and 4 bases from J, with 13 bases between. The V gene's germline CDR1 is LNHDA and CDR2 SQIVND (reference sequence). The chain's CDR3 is CASSMATAFYNSPLHF. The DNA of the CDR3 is TGTGCCAGTAGTATGGCCACAGCCTTTTATAATTCACCCCTCCACTTT.

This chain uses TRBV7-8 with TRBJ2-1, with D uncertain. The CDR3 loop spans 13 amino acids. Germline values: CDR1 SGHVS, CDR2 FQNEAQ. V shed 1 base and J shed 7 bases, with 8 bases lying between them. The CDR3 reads CASSLGLDNEQFF. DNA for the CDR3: TGTGCCAGCAGCTTAGGACTTGATAATGAGCAGTTCTTC.

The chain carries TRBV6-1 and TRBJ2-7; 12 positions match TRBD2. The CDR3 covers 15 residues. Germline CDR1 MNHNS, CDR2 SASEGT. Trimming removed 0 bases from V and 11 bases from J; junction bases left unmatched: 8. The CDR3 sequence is CASSEALAGGPPEYF. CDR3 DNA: TGTGCCAGCAGTGAAGCACTAGCGGGGGGCCCCCCGGAGTACTTC.

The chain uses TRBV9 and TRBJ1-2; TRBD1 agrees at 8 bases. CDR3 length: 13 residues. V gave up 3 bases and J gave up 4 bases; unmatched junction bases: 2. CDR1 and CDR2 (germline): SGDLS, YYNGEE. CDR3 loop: CASSATGGYGYTF. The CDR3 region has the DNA TGTGCCAGCAGCGCCACAGGGGGCTATGGCTACACCTTC.

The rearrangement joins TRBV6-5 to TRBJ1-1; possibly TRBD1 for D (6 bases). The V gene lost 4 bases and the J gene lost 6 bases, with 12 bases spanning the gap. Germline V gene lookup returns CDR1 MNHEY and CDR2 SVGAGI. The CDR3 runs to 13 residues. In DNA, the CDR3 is TGTGCCAGCAGTTTAGGACAGATGGCTGAAGCTTTCTTT. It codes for CASSLGQMAEAFF.

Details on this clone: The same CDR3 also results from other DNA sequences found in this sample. CDR3 nucleotides: TGTGCCAGCAGTCGGGCGGGGGGTCAGGCCTATGGCTACACCTTC. Translating gives CASSRAGGQAYGYTF. The genes are TRBV28 and TRBJ1-2, with D possibly TRBD1 on 5 matching bases. V was cut by 5 bases and J by 4 bases, with 17 bases left in between. Germline CDR1 reads MDHEN; CDR2 reads SYDVKM. This CDR3 region has 15 residues.

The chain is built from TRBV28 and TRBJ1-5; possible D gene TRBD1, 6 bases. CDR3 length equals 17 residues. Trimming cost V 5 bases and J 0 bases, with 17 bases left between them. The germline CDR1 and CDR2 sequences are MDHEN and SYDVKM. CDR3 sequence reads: CASSPPGQTYSNQPQHF. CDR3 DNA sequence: TGTGCCAGCAGTCCACCAGGACAGACCTATAGCAATCAGCCCCAGCATTTT.

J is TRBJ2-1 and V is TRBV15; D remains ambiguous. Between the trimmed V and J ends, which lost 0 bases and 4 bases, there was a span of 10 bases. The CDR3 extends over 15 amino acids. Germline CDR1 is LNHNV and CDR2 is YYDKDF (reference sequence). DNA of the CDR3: TGTGCCACCAGCAGAGATCGGCAACAGTACAATGAGCAGTTCTTC. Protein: CATSRDRQQYNEQFF.

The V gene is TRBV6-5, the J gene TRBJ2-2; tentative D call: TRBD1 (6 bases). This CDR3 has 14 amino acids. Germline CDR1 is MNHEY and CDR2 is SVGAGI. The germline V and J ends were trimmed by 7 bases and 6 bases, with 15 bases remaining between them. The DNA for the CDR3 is TGTGCCAGCAAACAGGGAATTCAGGCCGGGGAGCTGTTTTTT. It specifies CASKQGIQAGELFF.

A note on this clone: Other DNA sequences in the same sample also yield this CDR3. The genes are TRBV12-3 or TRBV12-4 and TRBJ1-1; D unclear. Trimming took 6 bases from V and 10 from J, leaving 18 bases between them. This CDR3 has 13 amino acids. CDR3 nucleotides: TGTGCCAGCAGCTTAAGTGGCCAGACGGTAGCTTTCTTT. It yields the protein CASSLSGQTVAFF.

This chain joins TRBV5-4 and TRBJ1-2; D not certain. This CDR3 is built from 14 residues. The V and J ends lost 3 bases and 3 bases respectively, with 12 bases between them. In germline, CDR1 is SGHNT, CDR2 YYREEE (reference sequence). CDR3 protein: CASSSGTGDYGYTF. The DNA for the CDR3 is TGTGCCAGCAGCTCCGGAACCGGAGACTATGGCTACACCTTC.

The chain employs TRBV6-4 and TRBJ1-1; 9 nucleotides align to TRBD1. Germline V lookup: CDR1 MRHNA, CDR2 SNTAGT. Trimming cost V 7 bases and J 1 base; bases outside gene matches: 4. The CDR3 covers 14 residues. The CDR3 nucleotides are TGTGCCAGCAAACAGACAGGGGGGAACACTGAAGCTTTCTTT. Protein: CASKQTGGNTEAFF.

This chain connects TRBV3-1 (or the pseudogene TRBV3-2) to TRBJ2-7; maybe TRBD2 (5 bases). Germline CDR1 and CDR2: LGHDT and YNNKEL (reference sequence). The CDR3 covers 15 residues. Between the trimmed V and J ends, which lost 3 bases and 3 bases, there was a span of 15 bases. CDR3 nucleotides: TGTGCCAGCAGCCAGGGGAGCACATCTCTCTACGAGCAGTACTTC. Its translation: CASSQGSTSLYEQYF.

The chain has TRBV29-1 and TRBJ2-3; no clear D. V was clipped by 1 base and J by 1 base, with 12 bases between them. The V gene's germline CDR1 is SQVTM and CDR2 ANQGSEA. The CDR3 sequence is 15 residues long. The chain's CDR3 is CSVEGTRSGTDTQYF. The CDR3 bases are TGCAGCGTTGAAGGGACCCGATCGGGCACAGATACGCAGTATTTT.

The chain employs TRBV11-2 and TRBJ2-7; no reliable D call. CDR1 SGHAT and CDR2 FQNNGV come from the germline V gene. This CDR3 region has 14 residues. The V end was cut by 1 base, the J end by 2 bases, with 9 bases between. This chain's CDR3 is CASSLATNAYEQYF. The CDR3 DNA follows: TGTGCCAGCAGCTTAGCTACTAACGCCTACGAGCAGTACTTC. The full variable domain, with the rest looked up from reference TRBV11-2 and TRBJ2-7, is EAGVAQSPRYKIIEKRQSVAFWCNPISGHATLYWYQQILGQGPKLLIQFQNNGVVDDSQLPKDRFSAERLKGVDSTLKIQPAKLEDSAVYLCASSLATNAYEQYFGPGTRLTVT.

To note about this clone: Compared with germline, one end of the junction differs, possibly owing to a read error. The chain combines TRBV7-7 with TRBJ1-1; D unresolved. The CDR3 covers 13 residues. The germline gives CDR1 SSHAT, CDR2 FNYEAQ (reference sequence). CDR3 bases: TGTGCTAGCAGCGCCGCCTTGAACACTGAAGCTTTCTTT. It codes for CASSAALNTEAFF.

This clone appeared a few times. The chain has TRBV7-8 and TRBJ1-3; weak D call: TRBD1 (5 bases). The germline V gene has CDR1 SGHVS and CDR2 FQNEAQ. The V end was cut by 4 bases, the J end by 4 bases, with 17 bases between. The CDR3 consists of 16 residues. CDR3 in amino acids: CASSYGRGTVGNTIYF. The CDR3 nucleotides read TGTGCCAGCAGCTACGGACGGGGGACGGTGGGAAACACCATATATTTT.

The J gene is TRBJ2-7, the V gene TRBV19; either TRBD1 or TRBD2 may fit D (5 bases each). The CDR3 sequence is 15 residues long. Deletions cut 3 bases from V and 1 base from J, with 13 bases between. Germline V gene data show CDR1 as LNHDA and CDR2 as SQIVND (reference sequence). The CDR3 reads CASSIPPGRSYEQYF. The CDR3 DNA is TGTGCCAGTAGTATCCCTCCGGGACGGTCCTACGAGCAGTACTTC.

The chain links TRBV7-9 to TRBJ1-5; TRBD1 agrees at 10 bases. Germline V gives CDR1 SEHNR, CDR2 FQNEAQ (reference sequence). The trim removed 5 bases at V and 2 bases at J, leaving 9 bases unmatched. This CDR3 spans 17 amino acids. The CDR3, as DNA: TGTGCCAGCAGCCGGGACAGGGGACCTGATGGCAATCAGCCCCAGCATTTT. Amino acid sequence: CASSRDRGPDGNQPQHF.

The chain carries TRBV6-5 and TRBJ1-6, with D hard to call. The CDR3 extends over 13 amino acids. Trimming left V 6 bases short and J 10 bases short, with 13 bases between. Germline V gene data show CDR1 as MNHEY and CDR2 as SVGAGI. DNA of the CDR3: TGTGCCAGCAGCGTCTTCGGAGTCTCACCCCTCCACTTT. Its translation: CASSVFGVSPLHF.